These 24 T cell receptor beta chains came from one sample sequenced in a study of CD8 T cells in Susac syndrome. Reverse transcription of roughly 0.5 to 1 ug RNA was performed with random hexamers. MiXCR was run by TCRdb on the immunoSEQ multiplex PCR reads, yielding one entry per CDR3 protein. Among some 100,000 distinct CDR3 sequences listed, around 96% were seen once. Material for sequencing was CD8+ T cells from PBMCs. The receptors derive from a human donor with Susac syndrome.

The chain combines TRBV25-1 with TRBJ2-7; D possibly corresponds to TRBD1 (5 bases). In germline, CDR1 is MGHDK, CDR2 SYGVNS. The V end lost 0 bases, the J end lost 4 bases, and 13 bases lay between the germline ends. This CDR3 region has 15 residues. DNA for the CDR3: TGTGCCAGCAGTGAATACCCGCAGGGTTCGTACGAGCAGTACTTC. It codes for CASSEYPQGSYEQYF.

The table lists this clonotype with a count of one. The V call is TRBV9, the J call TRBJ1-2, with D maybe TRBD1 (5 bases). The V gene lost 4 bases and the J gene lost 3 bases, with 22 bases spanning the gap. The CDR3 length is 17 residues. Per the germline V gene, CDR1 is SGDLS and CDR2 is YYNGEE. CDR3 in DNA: TGTGCCAGCAGCCTGTCGATTTCCGAGACAGACGACTATGGCTACACCTTC. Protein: CASSLSISETDDYGYTF. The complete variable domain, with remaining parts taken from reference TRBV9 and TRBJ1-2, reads DSGVTQTPKHLITATGQRVTLRCSPRSGDLSVYWYQQSLDQGLQFLIQYYNGEERAKGNILERFSAQQFPDLHSELNLSSLELGDSALYFCASSLSISETDDYGYTFGSGTRLTVV.

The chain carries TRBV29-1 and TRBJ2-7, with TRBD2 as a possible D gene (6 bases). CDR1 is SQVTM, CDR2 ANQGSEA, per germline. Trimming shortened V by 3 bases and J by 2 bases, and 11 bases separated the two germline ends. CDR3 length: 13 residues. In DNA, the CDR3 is TGCAGCGTTGAGACGGGACTTGCCTACGAGCAGTACTTC. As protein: CSVETGLAYEQYF.

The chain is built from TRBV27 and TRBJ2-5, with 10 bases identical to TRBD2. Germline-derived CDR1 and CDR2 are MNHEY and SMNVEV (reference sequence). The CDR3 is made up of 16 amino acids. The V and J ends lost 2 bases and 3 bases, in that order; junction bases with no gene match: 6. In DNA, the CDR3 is TGTGCCAGCAGTTTAGCCAGCGGGGGGGCGGAAGAGACCCAGTACTTC. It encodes CASSLASGGAEETQYF.

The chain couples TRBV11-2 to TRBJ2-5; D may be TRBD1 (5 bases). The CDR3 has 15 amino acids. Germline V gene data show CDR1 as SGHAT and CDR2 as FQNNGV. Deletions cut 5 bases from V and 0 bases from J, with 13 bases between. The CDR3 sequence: CASSPDSRHQETQYF. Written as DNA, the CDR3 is TGTGCCAGCAGCCCCGACAGTCGGCACCAAGAGACCCAGTACTTC.

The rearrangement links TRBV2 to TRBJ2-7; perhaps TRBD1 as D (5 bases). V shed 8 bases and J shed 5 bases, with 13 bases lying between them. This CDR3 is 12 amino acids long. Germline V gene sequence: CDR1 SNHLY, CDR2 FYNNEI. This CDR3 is CASGIREDEQYF. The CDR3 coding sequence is TGTGCCAGCGGCATCAGGGAAGACGAGCAGTACTTC. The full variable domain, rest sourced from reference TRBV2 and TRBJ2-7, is EPEVTQTPSHQVTQMGQEVILRCVPISNHLYFYWYRQILGQKVEFLVSFYNNEISEKSEIFDDQFSVERPDGSNFTLKIRSTKLEDSAMYFCASGIREDEQYFGPGTRLTVT.

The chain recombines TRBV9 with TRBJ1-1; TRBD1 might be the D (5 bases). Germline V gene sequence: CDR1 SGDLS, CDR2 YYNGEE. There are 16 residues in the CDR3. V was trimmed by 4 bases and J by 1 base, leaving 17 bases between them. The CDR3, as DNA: TGTGCCAGCAGCTCAAACCCCACCGGGGGGAACACTGAAGCTTTCTTT. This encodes CASSSNPTGGNTEAFF.

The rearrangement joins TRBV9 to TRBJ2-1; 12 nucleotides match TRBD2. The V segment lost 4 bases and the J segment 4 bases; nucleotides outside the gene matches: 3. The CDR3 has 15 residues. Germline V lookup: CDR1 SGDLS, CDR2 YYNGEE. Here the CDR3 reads CASSLLAGGYNEQFF. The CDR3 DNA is TGTGCCAGCAGCCTCCTAGCGGGAGGGTACAATGAGCAGTTCTTC.

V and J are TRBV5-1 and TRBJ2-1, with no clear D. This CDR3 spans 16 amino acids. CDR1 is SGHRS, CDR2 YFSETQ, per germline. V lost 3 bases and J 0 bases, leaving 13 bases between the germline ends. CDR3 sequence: CASSWNPASSYNEQFF. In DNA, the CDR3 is TGCGCCAGCAGCTGGAATCCAGCGAGCTCCTACAATGAGCAGTTCTTC.

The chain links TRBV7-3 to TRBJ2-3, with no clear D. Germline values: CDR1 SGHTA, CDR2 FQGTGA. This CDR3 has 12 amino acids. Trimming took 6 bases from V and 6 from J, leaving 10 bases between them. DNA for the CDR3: TGTGCCAGCAGTCCATTCGGGGATACGCAGTATTTT. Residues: CASSPFGDTQYF.

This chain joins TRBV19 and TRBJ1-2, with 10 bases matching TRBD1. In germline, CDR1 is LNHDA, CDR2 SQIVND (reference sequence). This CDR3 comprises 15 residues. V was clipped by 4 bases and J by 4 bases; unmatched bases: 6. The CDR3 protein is CASSTGTGVRYGYTF. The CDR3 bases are TGTGCCAGTAGTACTGGGACAGGGGTCCGCTATGGCTACACCTTC.

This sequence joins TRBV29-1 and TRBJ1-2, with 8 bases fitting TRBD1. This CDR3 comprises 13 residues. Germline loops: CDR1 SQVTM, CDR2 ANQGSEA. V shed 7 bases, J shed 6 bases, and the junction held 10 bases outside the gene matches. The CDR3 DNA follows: TGCAGCGGCCGTGGACAGGGAATGGATGGCTACACCTTC. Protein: CSGRGQGMDGYTF.

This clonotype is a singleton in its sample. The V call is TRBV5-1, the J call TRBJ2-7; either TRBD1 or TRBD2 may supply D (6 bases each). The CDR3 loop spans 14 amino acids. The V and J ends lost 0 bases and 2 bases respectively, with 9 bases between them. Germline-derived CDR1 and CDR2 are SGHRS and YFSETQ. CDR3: CASSLAGDTYEQYF. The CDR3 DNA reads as TGCGCCAGCAGCTTGGCGGGGGACACCTACGAGCAGTACTTC. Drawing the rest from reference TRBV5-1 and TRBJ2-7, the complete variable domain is KAGVTQTPRYLIKTRGQQVTLSCSPISGHRSVSWYQQTPGQGLQFLFEYFSETQRNKGNFPGRFSGRQFSNSRSEMNVSTLELGDSALYLCASSLAGDTYEQYFGPGTRLTVT.

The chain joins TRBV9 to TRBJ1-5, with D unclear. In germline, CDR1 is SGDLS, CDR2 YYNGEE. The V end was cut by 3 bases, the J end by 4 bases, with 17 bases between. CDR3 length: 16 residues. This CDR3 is CASSESPGQLNQPQHF. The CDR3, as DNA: TGTGCCAGCAGCGAGTCCCCCGGGCAGCTTAATCAGCCCCAGCATTTT.

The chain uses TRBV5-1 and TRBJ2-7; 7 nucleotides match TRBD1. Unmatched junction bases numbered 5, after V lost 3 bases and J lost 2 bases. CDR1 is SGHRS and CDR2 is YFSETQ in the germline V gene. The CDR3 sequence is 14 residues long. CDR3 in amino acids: CASSSTGQAYEQYF. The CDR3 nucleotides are TGCGCCAGCAGCTCAACAGGACAGGCCTACGAGCAGTACTTC.

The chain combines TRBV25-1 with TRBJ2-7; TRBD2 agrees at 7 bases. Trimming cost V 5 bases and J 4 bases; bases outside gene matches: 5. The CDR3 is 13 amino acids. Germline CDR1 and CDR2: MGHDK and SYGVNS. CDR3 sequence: CASSSGVGYEQYF. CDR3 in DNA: TGTGCCAGCAGTAGCGGGGTTGGATACGAGCAGTACTTC.

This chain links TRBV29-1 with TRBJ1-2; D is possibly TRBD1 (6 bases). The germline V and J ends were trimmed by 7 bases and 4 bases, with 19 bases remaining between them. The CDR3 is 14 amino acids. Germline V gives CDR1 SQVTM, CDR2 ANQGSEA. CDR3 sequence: CSGLGGAGGYGYTF. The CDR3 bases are TGCAGCGGCCTGGGGGGGGCCGGGGGCTATGGCTACACCTTC.

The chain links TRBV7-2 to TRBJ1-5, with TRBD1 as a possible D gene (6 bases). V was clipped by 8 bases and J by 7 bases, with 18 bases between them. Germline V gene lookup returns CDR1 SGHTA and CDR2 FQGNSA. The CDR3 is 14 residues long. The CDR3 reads CASGLQGRGQPQHF. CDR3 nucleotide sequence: TGTGCCAGCGGTCTACAGGGTCGCGGACAGCCCCAGCATTTT.

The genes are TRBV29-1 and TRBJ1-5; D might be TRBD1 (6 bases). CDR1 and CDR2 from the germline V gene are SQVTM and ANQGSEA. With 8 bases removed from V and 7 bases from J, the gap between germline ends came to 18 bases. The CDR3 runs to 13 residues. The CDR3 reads CSLGQYIWQPQHF. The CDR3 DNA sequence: TGCAGCCTTGGACAGTATATTTGGCAGCCCCAGCATTTT. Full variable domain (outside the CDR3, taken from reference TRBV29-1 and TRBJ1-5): SAVISQKPSRDICQRGTSLTIQCQVDSQVTMMFWYRQQPGQSLTLIATANQGSEATYESGFVIDKFPISRPNLTFSTLTVSNMSPEDSSIYLCSLGQYIWQPQHFGDGTRLSIL.

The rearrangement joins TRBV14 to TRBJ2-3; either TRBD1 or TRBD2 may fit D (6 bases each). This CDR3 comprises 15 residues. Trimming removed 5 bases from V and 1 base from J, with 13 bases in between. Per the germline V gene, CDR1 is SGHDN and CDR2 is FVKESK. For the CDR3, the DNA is TGTGCCAGCAGCTTCGGGGGCGCAGGCACAGATACGCAGTATTTT. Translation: CASSFGGAGTDTQYF.

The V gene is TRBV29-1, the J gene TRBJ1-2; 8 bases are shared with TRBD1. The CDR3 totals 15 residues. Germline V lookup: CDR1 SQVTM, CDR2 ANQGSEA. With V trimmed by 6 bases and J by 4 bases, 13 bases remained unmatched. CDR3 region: CSVDTGTGVIYGYTF. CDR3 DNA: TGCAGCGTAGATACCGGGACAGGAGTTATCTATGGCTACACCTTC.

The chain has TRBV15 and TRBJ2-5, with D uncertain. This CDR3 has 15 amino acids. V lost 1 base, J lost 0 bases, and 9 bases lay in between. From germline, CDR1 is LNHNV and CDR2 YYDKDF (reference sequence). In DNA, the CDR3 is TGTGCCACCAGCAGAGTAAAGGCAGACCAAGAGACCCAGTACTTC. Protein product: CATSRVKADQETQYF.

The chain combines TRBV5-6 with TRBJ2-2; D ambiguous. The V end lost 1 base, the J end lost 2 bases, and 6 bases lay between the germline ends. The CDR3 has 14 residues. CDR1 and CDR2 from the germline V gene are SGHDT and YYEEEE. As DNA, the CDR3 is TGTGCCAGCAGCTTGATTCGAAACACCGGGGAGCTGTTTTTT. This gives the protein CASSLIRNTGELFF. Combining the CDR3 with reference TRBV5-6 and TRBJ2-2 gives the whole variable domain DAGVTQSPTHLIKTRGQQVTLRCSPKSGHDTVSWYQQALGQGPQFIFQYYEEEERQRGNFPDRFSGHQFPNYSSELNVNALLLGDSALYLCASSLIRNTGELFFGEGSRLTVL.

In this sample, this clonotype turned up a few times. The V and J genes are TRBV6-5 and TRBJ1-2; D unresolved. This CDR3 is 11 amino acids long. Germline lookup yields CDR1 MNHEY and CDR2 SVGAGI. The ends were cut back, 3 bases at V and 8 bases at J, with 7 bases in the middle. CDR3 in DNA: TGTGCCAGCAGTTATGGGGAAGGCTACACCTTC. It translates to CASSYGEGYTF.